These 2 T cell receptor beta chains originate from one sample sequenced in a study of breast tumors, draining lymph nodes, adjacent tissues. From the multiplex PCR reads, TCRdb called clonotypes with MiXCR, one entry per CDR3 protein. The table includes 270,000 or so distinct CDR3 sequences, about 30% detected once. Axillary draining lymph nodes of breast cancer patients supplied the node samples. Sequenced material: axillary lymph node tissue. Every receptor here comes from a female donor with breast cancer. Some clones in this sample may be carry-over from other donors' samples.

This clonotype has a count of ten or more. The chain joins TRBV24-1 to TRBJ2-5, with 10 bases fitting TRBD2. J was trimmed by 2 bases and V by 8 bases; bases with no gene match: 16. CDR3 length equals 18 residues. Germline V gene lookup returns CDR1 KGHDR and CDR2 SFDVKD. The CDR3 is CATINRLAGAGTQETQYF. The CDR3 region has the DNA TGTGCCACCATAAACCGGCTAGCGGGAGCGGGGACGCAAGAGACCCAGTACTTC.

A note on this clonotype: The junction departs from the called germline gene at one end, perhaps through a read error. The rearrangement joins TRBV20-1 to TRBJ1-3; possibly TRBD1 for D (5 bases). CDR1 and CDR2 from the germline V gene are DFQATT and SNEGSKA (reference sequence). The CDR3 is 15 amino acids. The CDR3 is CSASIARDSANTMYF. Here the CDR3 DNA reads TGCAGTGCTTCCATCGCGAGGGACTCTGCAAACACCATGTATTTT.